This T cell receptor beta chain was found in a study of CD8+ T cells in alopecia areata. Sequencing relied on a cDNA template that was reverse transcribed from extracted RNA. Repertoires were generated with immunoSEQ multiplex PCR, while TCRdb's copy carries only in-frame clones and drops some. The sample gives over 200,000 clones, approximately 52% of which show up once; over 0.4% is in the top ten. CDR3 length: 15 residues. Between the trimmed V and J ends, which lost 0 bases and 4 bases, there was a span of 10 bases. CDR1 is MGHRA and CDR2 is YSYEKL in the germline V gene. The chain is built from TRBV4-1 and TRBJ2-4, with D perhaps TRBD2 (6 bases). The sample was CD4+ T cells sorted from blood, taken at week 0. The clonotype originates from a human donor with alopecia areata. In DNA, the CDR3 is TGCGCCAGCAGCCAAGATGGTGCGGGGAAAAACATTCAGTACTTC. Translation: CASSQDGAGKNIQYF.